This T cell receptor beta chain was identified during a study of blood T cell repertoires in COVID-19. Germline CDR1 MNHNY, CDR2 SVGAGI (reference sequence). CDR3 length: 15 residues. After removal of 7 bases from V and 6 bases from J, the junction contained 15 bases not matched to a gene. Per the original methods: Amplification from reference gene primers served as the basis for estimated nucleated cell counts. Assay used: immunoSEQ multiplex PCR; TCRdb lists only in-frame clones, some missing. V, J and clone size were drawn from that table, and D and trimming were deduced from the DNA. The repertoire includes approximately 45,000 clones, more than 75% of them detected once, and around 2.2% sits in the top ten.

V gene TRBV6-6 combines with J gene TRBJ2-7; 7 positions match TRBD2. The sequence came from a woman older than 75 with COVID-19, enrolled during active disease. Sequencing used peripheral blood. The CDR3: CASKPSSGVPSEQYF. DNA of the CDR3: TGTGCCAGCAAACCATCGAGCGGGGTCCCCTCCGAGCAGTACTTC.